Listed below are T cell receptor beta chains from one sample, sequenced in a study of T cells after yellow fever vaccination. Each CDR3 protein is one row after TCRdb ran MiXCR on the 5' RACE reads. The data contain approximately 110,000 distinct CDR3 sequences, roughly 6.7% of them singletons. The source material was CD4+ T cells sorted from PBMCs, sampled about 10 days after the first yellow fever vaccination. The receptors shown here come from a man aged 18 to 29 who received the YFV17D yellow fever vaccine. CDR3s include the opening cysteine and the closing phenylalanine or tryptophan. D genes are given only for firm matches. Only some rows state a clone size, as once, few, many or a class for expanded clones.

-,TRBJ1-5,TRBV7-9,-,TGTGCCAGCAGCCCGAGCAATGGAAATCAGCCCCAGCATTTT,CASSPSNGNQPQHF
many,TRBJ2-1,TRBV10-3,-,TGTGCCATCACAGAGACAAACGCCTACAATGAGCAGTTCTTC,CAITETNAYNEQFF
many,TRBJ1-5,TRBV7-3,-,TGTGCCAGCAGCATAAAGTATAAGGGGCCGGCTCAGCCCCAGCATTTT,CASSIKYKGPAQPQHF
many,TRBJ2-6,TRBV11-2,-,TGTGCCAGCAGCTTAGTCAGGGCTGGGGCCAACGTCCTGACTTTC,CASSLVRAGANVLTF
many,TRBJ1-4,TRBV4-3,-,TGCGCCAGCAGCCAAGATCAAGTGTTCGGGTATGAAAAACTGTTTTTT,CASSQDQVFGYEKLFF
many,TRBJ2-3,TRBV5-1,-,TGCGCCAGCAGCCAGAGGGGTTCTAGCACAGATACGCAGTATTTT,CASSQRGSSTDTQYF
-,TRBJ2-5,TRBV6-5,-,TGTGCCAGCAGTTACCCGGGGGTAGAGACCCAGTACTTC,CASSYPGVETQYF
many,TRBJ1-4,TRBV12-3/TRBV12-4,-,TGTGCCAGCAGTCCTACCCCGGGGTGGGGTGTGGATGAAAAACTGTTTTTT,CASSPTPGWGVDEKLFF
many,TRBJ2-1,TRBV7-3,-,TGTGCCAGCCTTAAGGACAGATCCTACAATGAGCAGTTCTTC,CASLKDRSYNEQFF
many,TRBJ1-1,TRBV12-3/TRBV12-4,-,TGTGCCAGCAGTTTACATTCGGCAAACACTGAAGCTTTCTTT,CASSLHSANTEAFF
many,TRBJ2-2,TRBV7-2,TRBD2,TGTGCCAGCAGCGGAGGGACTAGCGGGGGGAGTCGGGAGCTGTTTTTT,CASSGGTSGGSRELFF
many,TRBJ1-6,TRBV6-4,-,TGTGCCAGCAGTGACTATTTGGATTCACCCCTCCACTTT,CASSDYLDSPLHF
many,TRBJ1-1,TRBV11-1,TRBD1,TGTGCCAGCAGCTCCCCCAGGTGGAGAGGGACAGGGTGGGACACTGAAGCTTTCTTT,CASSSPRWRGTGWDTEAFF
many,TRBJ2-1,TRBV5-1,TRBD2,TGCGCCAGCAGCTGGGCCGGGACTAGCGGGGGGGATGAGCAGTTCTTC,CASSWAGTSGGDEQFF
many,TRBJ2-1,TRBV7-3,-,TGTGCCAGCAGCCCAGACAGGTCTAAGCAGTTCTTC,CASSPDRSKQFF
-,TRBJ1-5,TRBV7-2,TRBD1,TGTGCCAGCAGCGCGACAGGGAGGGACAATCAGCCCCAGCATTTT,CASSATGRDNQPQHF
many,TRBJ1-5,TRBV18,-,TGTGCCAGCTCACCAACGAGCAATCAGCCCCAGCATTTT,CASSPTSNQPQHF
many,TRBJ1-5,TRBV10-3,-,TGTGCCATCAGTGATGGCGGGGGTCAGCCCCAGCATTTT,CAISDGGGQPQHF
many,TRBJ2-3,TRBV6-5,-,TGTGCCAGCAGCCAAAGAACTGGCACAGATACGCAGTATTTT,CASSQRTGTDTQYF
few,TRBJ2-1,TRBV12-3/TRBV12-4,-,TGTGCCAGCAGTGTGGGCCTTCCGAATGAGCAGTTCTTC,CASSVGLPNEQFF
many,TRBJ1-2,TRBV20-1,-,TGCAGTGCTAGACCCGTATTCTATGGCTACACCTTC,CSARPVFYGYTF
many,TRBJ2-6,TRBV20-1,-,TGCAGTGCCATCCGGACAGAGGGGGCCAACGTCCTGACTTTC,CSAIRTEGANVLTF
few,TRBJ2-3,TRBV7-9,-,TGTGCCAGCAGCTTAGCGGGGAGGAATAGGGATACGCAGTATTTT,CASSLAGRNRDTQYF
many,TRBJ1-4,TRBV20-1,-,TGCAGTGCTAGAAGCAGGGGCGGTAATGAAAAACTGTTTTTT,CSARSRGGNEKLFF
many,TRBJ1-3,TRBV25-1,-,TGTGCCAGTCAGAGGGACGCCGGCTCTGGAAACACCATATATTTT,CASQRDAGSGNTIYF
-,TRBJ1-1,TRBV7-9,-,TGTGCCAGCAGCCGCCGACAGGTGAACACTGAAGCTTTCTTT,CASSRRQVNTEAFF
many,TRBJ2-3,TRBV5-1,TRBD2,TGCGCCAGCGTAGAACTAGCGGGGAGCACAGATACGCAGTATTTT,CASVELAGSTDTQYF
once,TRBJ1-1,TRBV12-2,-,TGTGCAAGTCGCTTAGCGCGACCGGTGTCGGAGAACACTGAAGCTTTCTTT,CASRLARPVSENTEAFF
many,TRBJ1-1,TRBV4-1,-,TGCGCCAGCAGCCAAGATTTCCCAACGCGGAACACTGAAGCTTTCTTT,CASSQDFPTRNTEAFF
many,TRBJ2-5,TRBV7-2,-,TGTGCCAGCAGCTTAGCCGCGGAGACCCAGTACTTC,CASSLAAETQYF
many,TRBJ2-3,TRBV20-1,-,TGCAGTGCCTCGGACCGGAGAAGCACAGATACGCAGTATTTT,CSASDRRSTDTQYF
many,TRBJ2-3,TRBV5-1,TRBD1,TGCGCCAGCAGCTTTGACAGGGGGACAGATACGCAGTATTTT,CASSFDRGTDTQYF
-,TRBJ2-6,TRBV7-3,TRBD2,TGTGCCAGCAGCTCAGGCCGCGGGGGGCACACTGGGGCCAACGTCCTGACTTTC,CASSSGRGGHTGANVLTF
many,TRBJ1-6,TRBV4-1,-,TGCGCCAGCGGCCACGGAAGCTCCTATAATTCACCCCTCCACTTT,CASGHGSSYNSPLHF
many,TRBJ1-4,TRBV28,-,TGTGCCAGCAGTTCATATGCGGATGAAAAACTGTTTTTT,CASSSYADEKLFF
many,TRBJ2-5,TRBV28,-,TGTGCCAGCAGTTTAGTCCTACAAGAGACCCAGTACTTC,CASSLVLQETQYF